This TCR beta chain is from a study of memory CD4+ T cells and cytomegalovirus serostatus. The sort gate was single viable CD3+CD4+CD8-CD45RO+ cells for memory CD4+ T cells. The data were produced by immunoSEQ multiplex PCR, yet TCRdb's version contains in-frame clones alone and is incomplete. The data contain about 41,000 clones, roughly 80% of them seen just once; the ten biggest clones take up approximately 0.77%. Sample: memory CD4+ T cells from blood. The TCR was taken from an adult in good health and CMV-seronegative.

The CDR3 protein is CASSLHRDLLYGYTF. The CDR3 nucleotides read TGTGCCAGCAGCTTACACAGGGACCTCCTCTATGGCTACACCTTC. V is TRBV7-8 and J is TRBJ1-2; a possible D gene is TRBD1 (6 bases). V was trimmed by 2 bases and J by 4 bases, leaving 14 bases between them. CDR3 length equals 15 residues. The germline V gene has CDR1 SGHVS and CDR2 FQNEAQ.